This entry lists 20 T cell receptor beta chains sequenced from one sample in a study of PD-1 blockade in classical Hodgkin lymphoma. Time point specified: cycle 4 day 1 (C4D1), after 5 to 7 weeks of nivolumab. The patients all showed relapse after autologous stem cell transplantation, while their brentuximab vedotin exposure varied. Magnetic negative selection was used to purify CD4+ T cells from PBMCs that had been thawed. Clones were read by immunoSEQ multiplex PCR, and TCRdb kept only the in-frame ones, dropping some. Here the sample spans 9,000 to 10,000 clones, about 68% being singletons. The sample was CD4+ T cells from blood, taken before the fourth cycle of nivolumab. Receptor source: a human donor with classical Hodgkin lymphoma.

The chain couples TRBV5-8 to TRBJ2-3, with TRBD2 as a possible D gene (6 bases). The CDR3 contains 16 residues. Trimming left V 4 bases short and J 1 base short, with 16 bases between. The germline V gene has CDR1 SGHTS and CDR2 YDEGEE. CDR3 protein: CASSAGTPRGTDTQYF. The CDR3 DNA follows: TGTGCCAGCAGCGCGGGGACCCCCCGGGGCACAGATACGCAGTATTTT.

The chain links TRBV2 to TRBJ1-4; D unclear. Germline-derived CDR1 and CDR2 are SNHLY and FYNNEI. The CDR3 runs to 17 residues. Trimming shortened V by 0 bases and J by 5 bases, and 16 bases separated the two germline ends. This chain's CDR3 is CASSEAPERNFNEKLFF. As DNA, the CDR3 is TGTGCCAGCAGTGAAGCGCCGGAACGGAACTTCAATGAAAAACTGTTTTTT.

The rearrangement links TRBV6-1 to TRBJ1-3, with D tentatively TRBD1 (6 bases). Between the trimmed V and J ends, which lost 6 bases and 14 bases, there was a span of 20 bases. The CDR3 totals 13 residues. Germline CDR1 is MNHNS and CDR2 is SASEGT. The CDR3 reads CASRHRDTQRLYF. CDR3 nucleotide sequence: TGTGCCAGCAGACACCGGGACACCCAAAGATTATATTTT.

The J gene is TRBJ2-5, the V gene TRBV6-5; the D is unclear. Germline V gives CDR1 MNHEY, CDR2 SVGAGI. The V and J ends lost 0 bases and 5 bases respectively, with 7 bases between them. The CDR3 is 13 amino acids. CDR3 bases: TGTGCCAGCAGTTACTCGGCCAGGGAGACCCAGTACTTC. Its translation: CASSYSARETQYF.

This chain joins TRBV7-2 and TRBJ1-4, with a tentative D call TRBD1 (6 bases). V was trimmed by 0 bases and J by 8 bases, leaving 13 bases between them. The CDR3 has 15 amino acids. The V gene's germline CDR1 is SGHTA and CDR2 FQGNSA. As DNA, the CDR3 is TGTGCCAGCAGCTTAGCACAGGGAAGGGGAGAAAAACTGTTTTTT. It is translated as CASSLAQGRGEKLFF.

V usage is TRBV6-1 and J usage is TRBJ2-7; no reliable D call. This CDR3 is built from 12 residues. Germline CDR1 is MNHNS and CDR2 is SASEGT. V lost 1 base and J lost 4, with 5 bases in between. CDR3 in amino acids: CASSEVGYEQYF. DNA for the CDR3: TGTGCCAGCAGTGAAGTAGGGTACGAGCAGTACTTC.

The chain is built from TRBV6-1 and TRBJ2-3; D remains unclear. Germline assignment: CDR1 MNHNS and CDR2 SASEGT. With 7 bases removed from V and 3 bases from J, the gap between germline ends came to 14 bases. The CDR3 spans 14 residues. CDR3 DNA: TGTGCCAGCACCCAAATCCTAGAAACAGATACGCAGTATTTT. Translating gives CASTQILETDTQYF.

This chain connects TRBV21-1 to TRBJ1-2; the D segment call TRBD1 is taken from the table without a DNA check. TRBV21-1 is given as a pseudogene. This CDR3 has 14 amino acids. CDR3 region: CASSIGQDSYGYTF. In DNA form, the CDR3 reads TGTGCCAGCAGCATCGGACAGGATTCCTATGGCTACACCTTC.

This chain joins TRBV15 and TRBJ2-4; TRBD1 is a possible D gene (6 bases). V lost 0 bases and J 0 bases, leaving 15 bases between the germline ends. In germline, CDR1 is LNHNV, CDR2 YYDKDF (reference sequence). CDR3 size: 18 residues. The CDR3 loop is CATSRERWGPTAKNIQYF. CDR3 in DNA: TGTGCCACCAGCAGAGAGCGCTGGGGGCCTACAGCCAAAAACATTCAGTACTTC.

The CDR3 reads CASSRGGTNEKLFF. The DNA for the CDR3 is TGTGCCAGCAGCCGGGGGGGGACTAATGAAAAACTGTTTTTT. The chain combines TRBV4-2 with TRBJ1-4; possible D gene TRBD1, 5 bases. V lost 4 bases, J lost 2 bases, and 8 bases lay in between. Germline CDR1 is LGHNA and CDR2 is YNFKEQ. The length of the CDR3 is 14 residues.

The chain is built from TRBV7-2 and TRBJ2-1, with D unclear. V gave up 5 bases and J gave up 6 bases, with 8 bases separating them. Germline CDR1 is SGHTA and CDR2 is FQGNSA. This CDR3 has 12 residues. CDR3 protein: CASSLFSNEQFF. For the CDR3, the DNA is TGTGCCAGCAGCCTTTTCAGCAATGAGCAGTTCTTC.

The chain joins TRBV5-1 to TRBJ2-5; 7 positions agree with TRBD2. The CDR3 is 14 residues long. J gave up 6 bases and V 4 bases, and 9 bases lay outside the gene matches. Germline V gene lookup returns CDR1 SGHRS and CDR2 YFSETQ. CDR3 sequence reads: CASSEVTSAKTQYF. CDR3 coding DNA: TGCGCCAGCAGCGAAGTAACTAGCGCCAAGACCCAGTACTTC. Filled out from reference TRBV5-1 and TRBJ2-5, the complete variable domain reads KAGVTQTPRYLIKTRGQQVTLSCSPISGHRSVSWYQQTPGQGLQFLFEYFSETQRNKGNFPGRFSGRQFSNSRSEMNVSTLELGDSALYLCASSEVTSAKTQYFGPGTRLLVL.

This clone has a single count. The genes are TRBV5-1 and TRBJ2-5; D may be TRBD2 (7 bases). With 4 bases removed from V and 4 bases from J, the gap between germline ends came to 20 bases. Germline CDR1 is SGHRS and CDR2 is YFSETQ. This CDR3 is built from 16 residues. DNA for the CDR3: TGCGCCAGCAGCCCGGGGGGCAGGGTAGGTGGAGAGACCCAGTACTTC. It yields the protein CASSPGGRVGGETQYF.

The chain has TRBV9 and TRBJ2-3; 10 nucleotides align to TRBD2. CDR3 length equals 16 residues. J was trimmed by 0 bases and V by 4 bases; bases with no gene match: 5. Germline CDR1 is SGDLS and CDR2 is YYNGEE. DNA for the CDR3: TGTGCCAGCAGCCCTAGCGGGGGCACTAGCACAGATACGCAGTATTTT. Amino acid sequence: CASSPSGGTSTDTQYF. Filled out from reference TRBV9 and TRBJ2-3, the complete variable domain reads DSGVTQTPKHLITATGQRVTLRCSPRSGDLSVYWYQQSLDQGLQFLIQYYNGEERAKGNILERFSAQQFPDLHSELNLSSLELGDSALYFCASSPSGGTSTDTQYFGPGTRLTVL.

To note about this clone: At one end, the junction sequence differs from germline, possibly due to a read error. V and J are TRBV28 and TRBJ1-2; 9 bases line up with TRBD1. Germline CDR1 MDHEN, CDR2 SYDVKM. The CDR3 is 13 amino acids. The CDR3 is CASRGTGQFISRF. Here the CDR3 DNA reads TGTGCCAGCAGGGGGACAGGGCAGTTTATAAGCCGCTTC.

As regards this clone: A read error may account for a junction end that differs from germline. Other DNA sequences of this sample code for an identical CDR3. The chain joins TRBV7-6 to TRBJ2-5; a possible D gene is TRBD2 (6 bases). Germline CDR1 is SGHVS and CDR2 is FNYEAQ. The CDR3 covers 13 residues. CDR3 nucleotide sequence: TGCGCCAGCAGCCCCCGGGACTTCGAGACCCAGTACTTC. Translation gives CASSPRDFETQYF.

V and J are TRBV11-1 and TRBJ1-1; 8 bases align to TRBD1. The CDR3 contains 13 residues. CDR1 is SGHAT and CDR2 is FQDESV in the germline V gene (reference sequence). Trimming took 5 bases from V and 7 from J; bases not matched to a gene: 6. Written as DNA, the CDR3 is TGTGCCAGCAGCCCAGACAGGGGACATGAAGCTTTCTTT. This encodes CASSPDRGHEAFF.

The chain recombines TRBV2 with TRBJ1-6; tentatively, D is TRBD1 (5 bases). CDR1 and CDR2 from the germline V gene are SNHLY and FYNNEI. The CDR3 has 14 residues. Trimming cost V 6 bases and J 7 bases, with 13 bases left between them. In nucleotides, the CDR3 is TGTGCCAGCAGGGCCGACAGCCAAAATTCACCCCTCCACTTT. This gives the protein CASRADSQNSPLHF.

The rearrangement joins TRBV2 to TRBJ2-1; no clear D. Germline assignment: CDR1 SNHLY and CDR2 FYNNEI. The CDR3 runs 14 residues. Trimming cost V 4 bases and J 0 bases, with 7 bases left between them. CDR3 sequence reads: CASSVQLSYNEQFF. The CDR3 coding sequence is TGTGCCAGCAGTGTACAGCTCTCCTACAATGAGCAGTTCTTC.

V and J are TRBV5-1 and TRBJ1-5; 8 nucleotides align to TRBD1. V trimming: 2 bases; J trimming: 7 bases; junction bases outside the gene matches: 2. The CDR3 extends over 13 amino acids. The V gene's germline CDR1 is SGHRS and CDR2 YFSETQ. The CDR3 nucleotides read TGCGCCAGCAGCTTTGGACAGGGCCAGCCCCAGCATTTT. Its translation: CASSFGQGQPQHF.